One and the same sample provided the 18 T cell receptor beta chains below, sequenced in a study of blood T cell repertoires in COVID-19. Data came from immunoSEQ multiplex PCR; TCRdb stores just in-frame clones and leaves some out. The sample consists of 400,000 to 550,000 clones, roughly 85% of them appearing once. The sample consisted of PBMCs or T cells enriched from blood (not recorded which). Receptors were obtained from a woman under 30 with acute COVID-19.

V is TRBV7-6 and J is TRBJ2-1; D is perhaps TRBD2 (5 bases). The V end was cut by 2 bases, the J end by 8 bases, with 19 bases between. The CDR3 is 16 amino acids. The germline V gene has CDR1 SGHVS and CDR2 FNYEAQ. The CDR3 DNA is TGTGCCAGCAGCTTAAGATGGGCGGGCGCCGAAGATGAGCAGTTCTTC. The encoded protein is CASSLRWAGAEDEQFF.

In this sample, this clone turned up once. CDR3: CASSLGDTEQYF. The CDR3 nucleotides are TGTGCCAGCAGCTTGGGTGACACCGAGCAGTACTTC. The rearrangement uses TRBV5-4 and TRBJ2-7; D is ambiguous. V lost 0 bases and J lost 6, with 7 bases in between. The germline V gene encodes CDR1 SGHNT and CDR2 YYREEE (reference sequence). The CDR3 runs to 12 residues.

The rearrangement joins TRBV18 to TRBJ2-7; D call uncertain. V was pared by 2 bases and J by 4 bases, with 12 bases between. The CDR3 consists of 14 residues. Germline-derived CDR1 and CDR2 are KGHSH and LQKENI. CDR3 sequence (DNA): TGTGCCAGCTCACCAGATTGGGCTGAGTACGAGCAGTACTTC. Protein product: CASSPDWAEYEQYF.

The V gene is TRBV11-3, the J gene TRBJ2-5; D might be TRBD1 (5 bases). This CDR3 has 13 residues. Trimming cost V 5 bases and J 3 bases, with 10 bases left between them. Germline V gene lookup returns CDR1 SGHNT and CDR2 YENEEA. The CDR3 spells CASSPFREETQYF. CDR3 nucleotides: TGTGCCAGCAGCCCATTCAGGGAAGAGACCCAGTACTTC.

The V and J genes are TRBV29-1 and TRBJ2-1; a weak D match, TRBD1 (5 bases). From germline, CDR1 is SQVTM and CDR2 ANQGSEA. Trimming removed 2 bases from V and 6 bases from J, with 5 bases in between. The CDR3 length is 11 residues. The CDR3: CSVEQGNEQFF. The CDR3, as DNA: TGCAGCGTTGAACAGGGCAATGAGCAGTTCTTC.

CDR3 sequence reads: CATSRDAGPETQYF. The DNA of the CDR3 is TGTGCCACCAGCAGAGATGCAGGGCCAGAGACCCAGTACTTC. The chain recombines TRBV15 with TRBJ2-5; a weak D match, TRBD1 (5 bases). The V end lost 0 bases, the J end lost 4 bases, and 9 bases lay between the germline ends. The CDR3 runs 14 residues. Per the germline V gene, CDR1 is LNHNV and CDR2 is YYDKDF (reference sequence).

This chain uses TRBV6-1 with TRBJ2-7, with D possibly TRBD2 on 5 matching bases. Deletions cut 2 bases from V and 5 bases from J, with 16 bases between. This CDR3 region has 15 residues. Germline CDR1 MNHNS, CDR2 SASEGT. The CDR3 bases are TGTGCCAGCAGTGAAATCCGCGGTACAGCGGACGAGCAGTACTTC. Residues: CASSEIRGTADEQYF.

The chain employs TRBV11-2 and TRBJ1-5; 8 bases fit TRBD1. Per the germline V gene, CDR1 is SGHAT and CDR2 is FQNNGV. The CDR3 is made up of 15 amino acids. Trimming removed 1 base from V and 5 bases from J; junction bases left unmatched: 4. CDR3 in amino acids: CASSLGQGNYQPQHF. For the CDR3, the DNA is TGTGCCAGCAGCTTAGGACAGGGGAATTATCAGCCCCAGCATTTT.

The rearrangement links TRBV11-2 to TRBJ2-7, with 10 bases lining up with TRBD2. This CDR3 comprises 15 residues. Germline loops: CDR1 SGHAT, CDR2 FQNNGV. V shed 0 bases, J shed 4 bases, and the junction held 3 bases outside the gene matches. The CDR3 region has the DNA TGTGCCAGCAGCTTAGATCAGGGACTAGCGTACGAGCAGTACTTC. Its translation: CASSLDQGLAYEQYF.

CDR3: CASSYLPPSSYNEQFF. DNA for the CDR3: TGTGCCAGCAGTTACCTACCACCAAGCTCCTACAATGAGCAGTTCTTC. The chain recombines TRBV6-2 or TRBV6-3 with TRBJ2-1; D ambiguous. The ends were cut back, 2 bases at V and 0 bases at J, with 11 bases in the middle. CDR1 and CDR2 from the germline V gene are MNHEY and SVGEGT. CDR3 size: 16 residues.

The J gene is TRBJ2-3, the V gene TRBV2; 9 nucleotides match TRBD1. V lost 4 bases and J lost 1; bases outside the gene matches: 3. CDR3 length: 15 residues. From germline, CDR1 is SNHLY and CDR2 FYNNEI. CDR3 loop: CASSGGQGGTDTQYF. In DNA form, the CDR3 reads TGTGCCAGCAGTGGGGGACAGGGCGGCACAGATACGCAGTATTTT.

This clone was picked up a small number of times. The rearrangement joins TRBV29-1 to TRBJ1-2; D possibly corresponds to TRBD1 (5 bases). Deletions cut 6 bases from V and 3 bases from J, with 20 bases between. Per germline, CDR1 SQVTM and CDR2 ANQGSEA. The CDR3 runs to 15 residues. As DNA, the CDR3 is TGCAGCGTCCCAGGACATCTCGTACAGGACTATGGCTACACCTTC. Its protein product is CSVPGHLVQDYGYTF.

The chain uses TRBV5-5 and TRBJ1-5, with a possible D match to TRBD1 (5 bases). Trimming took 5 bases from V and 3 from J, leaving 15 bases between them. Germline values: CDR1 SGHKS, CDR2 YYEKEE (reference sequence). The length of the CDR3 is 15 residues. CDR3 in DNA: TGTGCCAGCAGTTCGAAAGACAGCTTCAATCAGCCCCAGCATTTT. Its protein is CASSSKDSFNQPQHF.

The V gene is TRBV5-1, the J gene TRBJ1-6; D may be TRBD1 (6 bases). Trimming cost V 5 bases and J 2 bases, with 17 bases left between them. CDR3 length: 17 residues. Germline V gene data show CDR1 as SGHRS and CDR2 as YFSETQ. The CDR3 coding sequence is TGCGCCAGCAGTCCGTTGGTTGGGGACACCTATAATTCACCCCTCCACTTT. Protein sequence: CASSPLVGDTYNSPLHF. Full variable domain (missing parts from reference TRBV5-1 and TRBJ1-6): KAGVTQTPRYLIKTRGQQVTLSCSPISGHRSVSWYQQTPGQGLQFLFEYFSETQRNKGNFPGRFSGRQFSNSRSEMNVSTLELGDSALYLCASSPLVGDTYNSPLHFGNGTRLTVT.

V is TRBV9 and J is TRBJ2-1; 11 bases are shared with TRBD2. The germline CDR1 and CDR2 sequences are SGDLS and YYNGEE. The CDR3 length is 17 residues. V trimming: 0 bases; J trimming: 3 bases; junction bases outside the gene matches: 5. The CDR3 nucleotides read TGTGCCAGCAGCGTAGGTAGCGGGGGGGCCAACTACAATGAGCAGTTCTTC. Amino acid sequence: CASSVGSGGANYNEQFF. The entire variable domain, with the rest obtained from reference TRBV9 and TRBJ2-1, is as follows: DSGVTQTPKHLITATGQRVTLRCSPRSGDLSVYWYQQSLDQGLQFLIQYYNGEERAKGNILERFSAQQFPDLHSELNLSSLELGDSALYFCASSVGSGGANYNEQFFGPGTRLTVL.

The chain has TRBV5-4 and TRBJ2-7, with TRBD2 matching over 11 bases. Germline V gene data show CDR1 as SGHNT and CDR2 as YYREEE (reference sequence). V gave up 4 bases and J gave up 3 bases; unmatched junction bases: 3. The CDR3 spans 14 residues. The DNA of the CDR3 is TGTGCCAGCAGCGCGGGACTAGCGGTCTACGAGCAGTACTTC. Protein: CASSAGLAVYEQYF.

The rearrangement uses TRBV9 and TRBJ1-2; D unclear. Looked up from germline, CDR1 is SGDLS and CDR2 is YYNGEE. V shed 3 bases and J shed 7 bases, with 10 bases lying between them. This CDR3 is built from 12 residues. The CDR3 DNA reads as TGTGCCAGCAGCGGCGGTTTGGTTGGCTACACCTTC. As protein: CASSGGLVGYTF.

The chain recombines TRBV5-5 with TRBJ1-5; 8 bases agree with TRBD1. CDR1 and CDR2 from the germline V gene are SGHKS and YYEKEE (reference sequence). CDR3 size: 15 residues. Germline trimming cut 4 bases from V and 1 base from J; bases unmatched to any gene: 4. The CDR3 nucleotides are TGTGCCAGCAGCCCACGGACAGGGAGCAATCAGCCCCAGCATTTT. It specifies CASSPRTGSNQPQHF.